The present TCR beta chain was sequenced within a study of OX40 agonist ivuxolimab in advanced cancers. Study context: Anti-PD-1, anti-PD-L1 or anti-CTLA-4 therapy given earlier was allowed, and approximately 40% had some. Points from the study as a whole: Researchers did not determine the expanded peripheral T cells' antigen specificity.

This clone was seen only once. Antigen: not known. The CDR3 sequence is 13 residues long. Trimming removed 6 bases from V and 3 bases from J, with 9 bases in between. Germline loops: CDR1 MGHDK, CDR2 SYGVNS. Some clones are missing from TCRdb's copy, which holds only in-frame ones; the method was immunoSEQ multiplex PCR. The sample lists 35,000 to 40,000 clones, approximately 92% occurring once. The origin of this receptor is an adult with an advanced solid tumor such as melanoma, head and neck, liver or kidney cancer. The chain recombines TRBV25-1 with TRBJ2-1; D could derive from TRBD1 or TRBD2 (5 bases each). The sequencing here drew on CD4+ or CD8+ T cells sorted from blood, taken in a trial of the OX40 agonist ivuxolimab. CDR3 sequence (DNA): TGTGCCAGCAGGACGGGGCGCTACAATGAGCAGTTCTTC. Protein: CASRTGRYNEQFF.